These 16 T cell receptor beta chains originate from one sample sequenced in a study of T cell responses to AZD1222 COVID-19 vaccine. Clones were sequenced by immunoSEQ multiplex PCR, and TCRdb holds only the in-frame ones, with some missing. The profile shows 120,000 to 150,000 clones, roughly 90% of them singletons. The source was peripheral blood, collected 28 days after the second dose of the MenACWY control vaccine. The receptors originated from an adult who received the MenACWY meningococcal vaccine as a control.

V is TRBV24-1 and J is TRBJ2-3; 8 nucleotides agree with TRBD2. There are 18 residues in the CDR3. J was trimmed by 2 bases and V by 3 bases; bases with no gene match: 12. From germline, CDR1 is KGHDR and CDR2 SFDVKD. CDR3 DNA: TGTGCCACCAGTGATCCCGGCGGAGTAGCGGGACCCACAGATACGCAGTATTTT. It yields the protein CATSDPGGVAGPTDTQYF.

This chain uses TRBV4-1 with TRBJ1-2; D remains unclear. The CDR3 is 14 amino acids. Germline V gene sequence: CDR1 MGHRA, CDR2 YSYEKL. The V gene lost 1 base and the J gene lost 6 bases, with 12 bases spanning the gap. The CDR3 nucleotides are TGCGCCAGCAGCCAAGCGATGGGGTACGATGGCTACACCTTC. Protein: CASSQAMGYDGYTF.

The V gene is TRBV7-9, the J gene TRBJ1-2; a possible D gene is TRBD1 (5 bases). V was shortened by 5 bases and J by 8 bases, with 21 bases between the two germline ends. The length of the CDR3 is 15 residues. Germline CDR1 reads SEHNR; CDR2 reads FQNEAQ (reference sequence). The CDR3 sequence: CASSPPGVGQGGYTF. The CDR3, as DNA: TGTGCCAGCAGCCCCCCTGGTGTGGGGCAAGGAGGCTACACCTTC.

The gene calls are TRBV5-6 and TRBJ2-5, with 10 nucleotides matching TRBD2. Trimming removed 0 bases from V and 4 bases from J; junction bases left unmatched: 3. Germline-derived CDR1 and CDR2 are SGHDT and YYEEEE. The CDR3 covers 15 residues. The CDR3 bases are TGTGCCAGCAGCTTGGCCTTAGCGGGGGGAGAGACCCAGTACTTC. It codes for CASSLALAGGETQYF.

This rearrangement joins TRBV24-1 to TRBJ2-7, with D perhaps given as TRBD1 or TRBD2 (5 bases each). CDR1 and CDR2 (germline): KGHDR, SFDVKD. The CDR3 spans 12 residues. Trimming pared 9 bases from V and 3 bases from J, leaving 11 bases between. CDR3 region: CATAGTDYEQYF. The CDR3 coding sequence is TGTGCCACCGCCGGGACGGACTACGAGCAGTACTTC.

The V call is TRBV4-1, the J call TRBJ1-5, with D possibly being TRBD1 (5 bases). Germline assignment: CDR1 MGHRA and CDR2 YSYEKL. Between the trimmed V and J ends, which lost 7 bases and 1 base, there was a span of 14 bases. This CDR3 has 15 amino acids. Here the CDR3 reads CASNPARGSNQPQHF. The CDR3 nucleotides read TGCGCCAGCAACCCAGCCCGGGGCAGCAATCAGCCCCAGCATTTT.

The rearrangement links TRBV5-5 to TRBJ1-2, with 9 positions matching TRBD1. V shed 3 bases and J 8 bases; nucleotides not matched to a gene: 11. The CDR3 has 15 residues. Germline lookup yields CDR1 SGHKS and CDR2 YYEKEE (reference sequence). In nucleotides, the CDR3 is TGTGCCAGCAGCTCATTTCGGGACAGGGCTGGGGGCTACACCTTC. Its translation is CASSSFRDRAGGYTF.

The chain is built from TRBV4-1 and TRBJ1-5, with a tentative D call TRBD1 (5 bases). This CDR3 spans 15 amino acids. V lost 3 bases, J lost 5 bases, and 14 bases lay in between. Germline assignment: CDR1 MGHRA and CDR2 YSYEKL. As DNA, the CDR3 is TGCGCCAGCAGCCATGATGCAGGGAGTCATCAGCCCCAGCATTTT. Its translation: CASSHDAGSHQPQHF.

The rearrangement joins TRBV29-1 to TRBJ2-3; D is unclear. Germline assignment: CDR1 SQVTM and CDR2 ANQGSEA. V shed 4 bases and J shed 2 bases, with 13 bases lying between them. This CDR3 is built from 14 residues. The CDR3 DNA reads as TGCAGCGTTGGAGACTTTCACAACACAGATACGCAGTATTTT. This translates into CSVGDFHNTDTQYF.

This clone was counted a few times. The chain employs TRBV19 and TRBJ2-3; 7 nucleotides match TRBD1. CDR3 length: 15 residues. The germline V gene has CDR1 LNHDA and CDR2 SQIVND (reference sequence). V dropped 5 bases and J dropped 2; count of bases not matched to a gene: 7. CDR3 DNA sequence: TGTGCCAGTAGTCTCGGGACAGTCGACACAGATACGCAGTATTTT. It encodes CASSLGTVDTDTQYF.

The rearrangement links TRBV30 to TRBJ1-6; 9 bases fit TRBD1. The ends lost 5 bases at V and 7 bases at J; junction bases unmatched: 3. Germline CDR1 is GTSNPN and CDR2 is SVGIG (reference sequence). The CDR3 sequence is 13 residues long. CDR3 in DNA: TGTGCCTGGGTCGGACAGGGGAATTCACCCCTCCACTTT. Its protein product is CAWVGQGNSPLHF.

The rearrangement uses TRBV18 and TRBJ2-1; no definite D call. The CDR3 consists of 15 residues. CDR1 and CDR2 (germline): KGHSH, LQKENI. Trimming shortened V by 6 bases and J by 0 bases, and 12 bases separated the two germline ends. CDR3 DNA sequence: TGTGCCAGCTCCCTCTTGAGTAGCTCCTACAATGAGCAGTTCTTC. The encoded protein is CASSLLSSSYNEQFF.

This chain uses TRBV19 with TRBJ1-1; the D is unclear. V dropped 3 bases and J dropped 5 bases, with 16 bases sitting between them. The germline gives CDR1 LNHDA, CDR2 SQIVND (reference sequence). The CDR3 contains 15 residues. In DNA, the CDR3 is TGTGCCAGTAGTATGAGGACTTCGGGTGGGACTGAAGCTTTCTTT. Encoded protein: CASSMRTSGGTEAFF.

This clone has a single count. The chain combines TRBV3-1 (or the pseudogene TRBV3-2) with TRBJ2-3; a weak D match, TRBD2 (5 bases). The germline CDR1 and CDR2 sequences are LGHDT and YNNKEL (reference sequence). V lost 2 bases, J lost 3 bases, and 6 bases lay in between. CDR3 length equals 13 residues. Here the CDR3 DNA reads TGTGCCAGCAGCCAAAGGACTACAGATACGCAGTATTTT. Residues: CASSQRTTDTQYF.

In this sample, this clone turned up once. The chain employs TRBV3-1 (or the pseudogene TRBV3-2) and TRBJ2-1, with 7 bases aligning to TRBD1. J lost 9 bases, V lost 1 base, and 9 bases had no gene match. CDR1 is LGHDT and CDR2 is YNNKEL in the germline V gene (reference sequence). The CDR3 spans 15 residues. The CDR3 DNA follows: TGTGCCAGCAGCCAAGTTGGGGGCCACAGGGGTGAGCAGTTCTTC. It yields the protein CASSQVGGHRGEQFF.

The chain is built from TRBV6-6 and TRBJ2-1; 8 nucleotides line up with TRBD2. Germline V gene data show CDR1 as MNHNY and CDR2 as SVGAGI (reference sequence). Trimming cost V 6 bases and J 10 bases; bases outside gene matches: 14. The CDR3 sequence is 15 residues long. CDR3 protein: CASRPTGTSGREQFF. The CDR3 nucleotides read TGTGCCAGCAGGCCAACTGGGACTAGTGGGAGGGAGCAGTTCTTC.